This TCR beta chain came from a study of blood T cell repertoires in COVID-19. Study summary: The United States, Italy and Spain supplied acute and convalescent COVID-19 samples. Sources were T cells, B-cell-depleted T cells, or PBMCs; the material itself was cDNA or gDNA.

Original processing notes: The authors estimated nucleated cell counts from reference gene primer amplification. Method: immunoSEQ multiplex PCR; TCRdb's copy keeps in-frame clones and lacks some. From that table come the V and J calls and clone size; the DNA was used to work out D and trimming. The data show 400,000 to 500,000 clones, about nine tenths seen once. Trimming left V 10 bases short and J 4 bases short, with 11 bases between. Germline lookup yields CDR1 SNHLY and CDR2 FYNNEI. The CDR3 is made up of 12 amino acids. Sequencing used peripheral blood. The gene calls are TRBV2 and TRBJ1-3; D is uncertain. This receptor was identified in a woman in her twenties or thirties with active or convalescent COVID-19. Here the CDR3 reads CATSKQGNTIYF. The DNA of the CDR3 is TGTGCCACAAGCAAGCAAGGAAACACCATATATTTT. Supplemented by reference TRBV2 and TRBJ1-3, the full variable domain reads EPEVTQTPSHQVTQMGQEVILRCVPISNHLYFYWYRQILGQKVEFLVSFYNNEISEKSEIFDDQFSVERPDGSNFTLKIRSTKLEDSAMYFCATSKQGNTIYFGEGSWLTVV.